This entry lists 15 T cell receptor beta chains sequenced from one sample in a study of spatial heterogeneity in lung cancer. From the 5' RACE reads, TCRdb called clonotypes with MiXCR, one entry per CDR3 protein. The table records 110,000 or so distinct CDR3 sequences, 10% to 12% of them present only once. Time point of the sample: blood at routine non-recurrence follow-up after resection. The starting material was PBMCs, obtained at follow-up. The source is a female donor with early-stage non-small cell lung cancer.

The gene calls are TRBV20-1 and TRBJ1-5; 8 bases line up with TRBD1. The CDR3 runs 14 residues. V lost 5 bases to trimming and J lost 0 bases; unmatched junction nucleotides: 3. The V gene's germline CDR1 is DFQATT and CDR2 SNEGSKA (reference sequence). CDR3 protein: CSAGQGDSNQPQHF. CDR3 coding DNA: TGCAGTGCTGGACAGGGAGATAGCAATCAGCCCCAGCATTTT.

This clonotype was counted many times. V and J are TRBV6-5 and TRBJ1-2, with D possibly being TRBD1 (5 bases). Germline loops: CDR1 MNHEY, CDR2 SVGAGI. The CDR3 loop spans 14 amino acids. Trimming took 2 bases from V and 6 from J, leaving 13 bases between them. CDR3 in amino acids: CASSYGLGRDGYTF. The DNA of the CDR3 is TGTGCCAGCAGTTACGGACTGGGCAGGGATGGCTACACCTTC.

In this sample, this clonotype turned up many times. The chain couples TRBV19 to TRBJ1-4, with unresolved D. CDR3 length equals 16 residues. The V gene lost 2 bases and the J gene lost 4 bases, with 14 bases spanning the gap. CDR1 is LNHDA, CDR2 SQIVND, per germline (reference sequence). Here the CDR3 DNA reads TGTGCCAGTAGTATATCCTCACGAAGAATTAATGAAAAACTGTTTTTT. Protein product: CASSISSRRINEKLFF. The full variable domain, completed using reference TRBV19 and TRBJ1-4, is DGGITQSPKYLFRKEGQNVTLSCEQNLNHDAMYWYRQDPGQGLRLIYYSQIVNDFQKGDIAEGYSVSREKKESFPLTVTSAQKNPTAFYLCASSISSRRINEKLFFGSGTQLSVL.

The rearrangement joins TRBV18 to TRBJ1-5; the D gene is possibly TRBD1 (6 bases). Germline V lookup: CDR1 KGHSH, CDR2 LQKENI. Trimming removed 3 bases from V and 0 bases from J, with 12 bases in between. The CDR3 has 16 amino acids. CDR3 coding DNA: TGTGCCAGCTCACCCGCGACAGGCTATAGCAATCAGCCCCAGCATTTT. This codes for CASSPATGYSNQPQHF.

The rearrangement links TRBV3-1 to TRBJ2-7, with 13 bases lining up with TRBD2. V lost 7 bases to trimming and J lost 2 bases; unmatched junction nucleotides: 5. CDR1 and CDR2 from the germline V gene are LGHDT and YNNKEL (reference sequence). CDR3 size: 15 residues. This chain's CDR3 is CASNTGTSGTYEQYF. The CDR3 DNA follows: TGTGCCAGCAACACAGGGACTAGCGGGACCTACGAGCAGTACTTC.

The chain links TRBV28 to TRBJ1-5, with no clear D. Trimming left V 6 bases short and J 3 bases short, with 9 bases between. Looked up from germline, CDR1 is MDHEN and CDR2 is SYDVKM. The CDR3 sequence is 13 residues long. CDR3 DNA: TGTGCCAGCAGGGTGGGATACAATCAGCCCCAGCATTTT. The encoded protein is CASRVGYNQPQHF.

In this sample, this clonotype turned up many times. The rearrangement joins TRBV20-1 to TRBJ2-3; unclear D gene. CDR1 DFQATT and CDR2 SNEGSKA come from the germline V gene (reference sequence). V lost 0 bases and J lost 3, with 10 bases in between. This CDR3 is built from 14 residues. The CDR3 DNA sequence: TGCAGTGCTAGAGACCCGGGCTGGACAGATACGCAGTATTTT. Encoded protein: CSARDPGWTDTQYF.

This clonotype was recorded a few times. The chain couples TRBV11-2 to TRBJ2-1, with a weak D call TRBD2 (6 bases). V lost 5 bases and J lost 0, with 11 bases in between. CDR3 length equals 15 residues. CDR1 is SGHAT and CDR2 is FQNNGV in the germline V gene. The DNA of the CDR3 is TGTGCCAGCAGCGCCCGGGAGAGCTCCTACAATGAGCAGTTCTTC. It specifies CASSARESSYNEQFF.

The rearrangement uses TRBV9 and TRBJ1-5; no definite D call. Trimming left V 3 bases short and J 3 bases short, with 7 bases between. CDR3 size: 13 residues. Germline V gives CDR1 SGDLS, CDR2 YYNGEE. The CDR3 DNA reads TGTGCCAGCAGCGGGGGATTCAATCAGCCCCAGCATTTT. Encoded protein: CASSGGFNQPQHF.

This clonotype was seen a few times. CDR3 protein: CSARVWDDGYTF. The CDR3 DNA is TGCAGTGCTAGAGTATGGGACGATGGCTACACCTTC. The rearrangement links TRBV20-1 to TRBJ1-2, with a possible D match to TRBD1 (5 bases). Germline V CDR1 and CDR2: DFQATT, SNEGSKA (reference sequence). CDR3 length equals 12 residues. V gave up 1 base and J gave up 6 bases, with 9 bases separating them.

The chain is built from TRBV28 and TRBJ2-7; 7 bases match TRBD2. The CDR3 has 14 residues. Unmatched junction bases numbered 8, after V lost 6 bases and J lost 3 bases. Germline CDR1 and CDR2: MDHEN and SYDVKM. The CDR3 nucleotides read TGTGCCAGCAGGGACGCGGGAGCCCTCTACGAGCAGTACTTC. The encoded protein is CASRDAGALYEQYF.

The sample holds a few counts of this clonotype. This sequence joins TRBV20-1 and TRBJ2-1, with D tentatively TRBD1 or TRBD2 (5 bases each). The CDR3 consists of 15 residues. CDR1 and CDR2 (germline): DFQATT, SNEGSKA (reference sequence). V gave up 7 bases and J gave up 8 bases, with 24 bases separating them. CDR3 loop: CSVGAPAPGTDEQFF. The DNA of the CDR3 is TGCAGTGTAGGAGCCCCAGCCCCAGGGACCGATGAGCAGTTCTTC.

In this sample, this clonotype turned up many times. The J gene is TRBJ2-7, the V gene TRBV5-1, with 8 bases lining up with TRBD1. Germline CDR1 is SGHRS and CDR2 is YFSETQ. CDR3 length: 16 amino acids. With 0 bases clipped from V and 5 bases from J, the junction kept 10 bases outside the gene matches. CDR3 sequence: CASSLEAQGARNEQYF. The CDR3 bases are TGCGCCAGCAGCTTGGAGGCTCAGGGGGCGCGGAACGAGCAGTACTTC.

The J gene is TRBJ1-5, the V gene TRBV24-1; 9 bases fit TRBD1. V gave up 3 bases and J gave up 3 bases; unmatched junction bases: 5. CDR3 length: 16 residues. Germline V lookup: CDR1 KGHDR, CDR2 SFDVKD. CDR3: CATSDAGTGNNQPQHF. CDR3 coding DNA: TGTGCCACCAGTGATGCCGGGACAGGGAACAATCAGCCCCAGCATTTT.

The J gene is TRBJ2-1, the V gene TRBV24-1; D unresolved. The V and J ends lost 3 bases and 7 bases respectively, with 12 bases between them. Germline lookup yields CDR1 KGHDR and CDR2 SFDVKD. The CDR3 loop spans 14 amino acids. The CDR3 DNA follows: TGTGCCACCAGTGATACGGGCCTAACGAATGAGCAGTTCTTC. Protein: CATSDTGLTNEQFF.